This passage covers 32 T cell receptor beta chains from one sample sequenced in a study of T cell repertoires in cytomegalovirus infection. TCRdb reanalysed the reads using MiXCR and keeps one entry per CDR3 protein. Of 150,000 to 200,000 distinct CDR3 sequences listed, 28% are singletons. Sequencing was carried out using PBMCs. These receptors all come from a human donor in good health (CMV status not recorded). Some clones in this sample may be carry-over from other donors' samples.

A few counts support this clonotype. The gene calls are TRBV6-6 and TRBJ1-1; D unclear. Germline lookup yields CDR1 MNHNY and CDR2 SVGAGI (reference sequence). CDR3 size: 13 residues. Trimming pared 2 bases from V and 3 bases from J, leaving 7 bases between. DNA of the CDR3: TGTGCCAGCAGTTACGCGGGTGACACTGAAGCTTTCTTT. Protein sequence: CASSYAGDTEAFF.

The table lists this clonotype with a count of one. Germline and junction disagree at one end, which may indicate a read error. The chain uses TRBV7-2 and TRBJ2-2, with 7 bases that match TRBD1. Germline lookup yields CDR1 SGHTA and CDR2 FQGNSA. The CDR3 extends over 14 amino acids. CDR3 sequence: CASCFDRDTGELFF. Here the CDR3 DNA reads TGTGCCAGCTGCTTTGACAGGGACACCGGGGAGCTGTTTTTT.

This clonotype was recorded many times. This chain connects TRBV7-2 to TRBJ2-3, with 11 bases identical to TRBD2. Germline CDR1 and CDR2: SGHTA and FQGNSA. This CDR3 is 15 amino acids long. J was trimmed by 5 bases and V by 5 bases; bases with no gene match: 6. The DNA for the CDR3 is TGTGCCAGCAGCGTAACTAGCGGGGGTATAGATACGCAGTATTTT. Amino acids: CASSVTSGGIDTQYF.

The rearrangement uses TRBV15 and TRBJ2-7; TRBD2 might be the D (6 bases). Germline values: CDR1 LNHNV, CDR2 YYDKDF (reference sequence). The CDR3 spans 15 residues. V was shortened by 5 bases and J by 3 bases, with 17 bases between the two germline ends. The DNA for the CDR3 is TGTGCCACCAGCCCTTGGTTGGGAGGACGCTACGAGCAGTACTTC. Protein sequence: CATSPWLGGRYEQYF.

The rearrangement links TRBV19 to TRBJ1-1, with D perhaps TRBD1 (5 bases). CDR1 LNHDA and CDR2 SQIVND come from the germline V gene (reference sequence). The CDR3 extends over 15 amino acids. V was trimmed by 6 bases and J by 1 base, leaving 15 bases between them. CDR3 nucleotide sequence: TGTGCCAGTAGCATTTCAGGGAGCGGGAACACTGAAGCTTTCTTT. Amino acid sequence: CASSISGSGNTEAFF.

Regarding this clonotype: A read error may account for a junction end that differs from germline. The CDR3 nucleotides read TGTGCCCGCAGCTTATATACCGAGCAGTACTTC. This encodes CARSLYTEQYF. V gene TRBV7-2 combines with J gene TRBJ2-7; D not certain. The germline CDR1 and CDR2 sequences are SGHTA and FQGNSA. This CDR3 has 11 residues.

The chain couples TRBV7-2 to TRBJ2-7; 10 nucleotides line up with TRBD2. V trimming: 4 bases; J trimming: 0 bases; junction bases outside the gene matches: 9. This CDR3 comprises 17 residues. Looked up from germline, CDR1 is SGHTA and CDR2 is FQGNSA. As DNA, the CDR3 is TGTGCCAGCAGCTGGAGCGGGGGGGCGGCTACCTCCTACGAGCAGTACTTC. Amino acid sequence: CASSWSGGAATSYEQYF.

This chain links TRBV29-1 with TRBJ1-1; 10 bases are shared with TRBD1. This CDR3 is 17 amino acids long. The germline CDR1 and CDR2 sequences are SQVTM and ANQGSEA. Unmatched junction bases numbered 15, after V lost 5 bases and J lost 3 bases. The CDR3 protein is CSVYRRDRGPVDTEAFF. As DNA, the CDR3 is TGCAGCGTTTACCGTCGAGACAGGGGGCCGGTTGACACTGAAGCTTTCTTT.

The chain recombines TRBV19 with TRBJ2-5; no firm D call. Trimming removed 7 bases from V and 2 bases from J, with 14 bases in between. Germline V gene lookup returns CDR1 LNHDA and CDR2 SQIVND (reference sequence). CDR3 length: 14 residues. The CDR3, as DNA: TGTGCCAGTAAGGGCCCCTGGGGACAAGAGACCCAGTACTTC. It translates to CASKGPWGQETQYF. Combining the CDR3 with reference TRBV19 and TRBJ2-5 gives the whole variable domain DGGITQSPKYLFRKEGQNVTLSCEQNLNHDAMYWYRQDPGQGLRLIYYSQIVNDFQKGDIAEGYSVSREKKESFPLTVTSAQKNPTAFYLCASKGPWGQETQYFGPGTRLLVL.

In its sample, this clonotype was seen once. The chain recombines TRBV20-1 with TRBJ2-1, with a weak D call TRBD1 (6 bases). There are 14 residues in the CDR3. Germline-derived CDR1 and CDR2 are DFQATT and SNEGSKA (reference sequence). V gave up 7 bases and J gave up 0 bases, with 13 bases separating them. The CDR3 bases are TGCAGTGTGCTAAGGGGGAGCTCCTACAATGAGCAGTTCTTC. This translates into CSVLRGSSYNEQFF.

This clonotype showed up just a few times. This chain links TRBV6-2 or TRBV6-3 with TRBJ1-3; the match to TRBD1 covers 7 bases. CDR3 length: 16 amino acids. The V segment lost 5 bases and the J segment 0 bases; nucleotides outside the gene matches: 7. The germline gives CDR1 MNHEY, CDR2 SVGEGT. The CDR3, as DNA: TGTGCCAGCAGTCTTGGACAGGCAAGCTCTGGAAACACCATATATTTT. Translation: CASSLGQASSGNTIYF.

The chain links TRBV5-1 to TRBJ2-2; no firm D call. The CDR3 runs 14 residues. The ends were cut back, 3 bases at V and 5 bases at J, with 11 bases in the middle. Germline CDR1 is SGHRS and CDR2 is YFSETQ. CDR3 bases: TGCGCCAGCAGCTCTCAAACTTTGACCGGGGAGCTGTTTTTT. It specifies CASSSQTLTGELFF.

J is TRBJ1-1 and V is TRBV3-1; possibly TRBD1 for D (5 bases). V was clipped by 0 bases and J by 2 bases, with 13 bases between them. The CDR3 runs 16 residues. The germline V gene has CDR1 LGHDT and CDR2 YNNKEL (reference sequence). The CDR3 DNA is TGTGCCAGCAGCCAAGACTTCGACAGCCTCAACACTGAAGCTTTCTTT. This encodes CASSQDFDSLNTEAFF.

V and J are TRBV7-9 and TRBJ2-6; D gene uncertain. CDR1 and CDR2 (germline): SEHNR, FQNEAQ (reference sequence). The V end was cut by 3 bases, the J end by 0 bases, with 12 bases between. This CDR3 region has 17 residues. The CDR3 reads CASSFSSGLSGANVLTF. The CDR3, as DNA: TGTGCCAGCAGCTTTTCATCAGGCCTCTCTGGGGCCAACGTCCTGACTTTC.

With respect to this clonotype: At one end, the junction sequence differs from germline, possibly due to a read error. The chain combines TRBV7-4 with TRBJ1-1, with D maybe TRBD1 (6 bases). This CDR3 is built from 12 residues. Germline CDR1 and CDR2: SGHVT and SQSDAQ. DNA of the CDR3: TGTACCAGCAGCCTGGAGGGGGAAGTCGCTTTCTTT. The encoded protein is CTSSLEGEVAFF. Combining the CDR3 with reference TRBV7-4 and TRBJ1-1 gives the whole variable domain GAGVSQSPRYKVAKRGRDVALRCDSISGHVTLYWYRQTLGQGSEVLTYSQSDAQRDKSGRPSGRFSAERPERSVSTLKIQRTEQGDSAVYLCTSSLEGEVAFFGQGTRLTVV.

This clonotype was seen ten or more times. Written as DNA, the CDR3 is TGTGCCAGCAGTCGAAATGAAGCTTTCTTT. Protein sequence: CASSRNEAFF. V and J are TRBV12-3 or TRBV12-4 and TRBJ1-1, with unresolved D. V lost 5 bases, J lost 7 bases, and 5 bases lay in between. This CDR3 comprises 10 residues.

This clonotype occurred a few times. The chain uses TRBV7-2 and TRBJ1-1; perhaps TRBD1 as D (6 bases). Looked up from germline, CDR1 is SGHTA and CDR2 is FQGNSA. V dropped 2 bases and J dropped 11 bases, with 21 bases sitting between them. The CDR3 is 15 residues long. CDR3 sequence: CASSLRVQQGSSAFF. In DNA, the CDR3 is TGTGCCAGCAGCTTACGGGTTCAACAGGGATCGTCGGCTTTCTTT.

The CDR3 nucleotides are TGTGCCAGCAGGAATGCCGGGACAGGGGGATCAGTAACCTTC. Translation: CASRNAGTGGSVTF. This chain joins TRBV12-3 or TRBV12-4 and TRBJ1-2; 11 positions agree with TRBD1. The CDR3 is 14 residues long. Germline trimming cut 6 bases from V and 14 bases from J; bases unmatched to any gene: 14.

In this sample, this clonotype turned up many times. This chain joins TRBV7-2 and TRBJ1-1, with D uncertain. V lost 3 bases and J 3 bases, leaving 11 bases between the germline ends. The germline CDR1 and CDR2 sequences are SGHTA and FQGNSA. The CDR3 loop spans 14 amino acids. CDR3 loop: CASSFMDGHTEAFF. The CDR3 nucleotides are TGTGCCAGCAGCTTTATGGACGGACACACTGAAGCTTTCTTT. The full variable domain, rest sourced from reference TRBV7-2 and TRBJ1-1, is GAGVSQSPSNKVTEKGKDVELRCDPISGHTALYWYRQSLGQGLEFLIYFQGNSAPDKSGLPSDRFSAERTGGSVSTLTIQRTQQEDSAVYLCASSFMDGHTEAFFGQGTRLTVV.

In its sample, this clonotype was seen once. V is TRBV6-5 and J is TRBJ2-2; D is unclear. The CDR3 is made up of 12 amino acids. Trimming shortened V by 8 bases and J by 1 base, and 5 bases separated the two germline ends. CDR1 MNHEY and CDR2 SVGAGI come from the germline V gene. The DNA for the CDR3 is TGTGCCAGCCTAATGAACACCGGGGAGCTGTTTTTT. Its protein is CASLMNTGELFF.

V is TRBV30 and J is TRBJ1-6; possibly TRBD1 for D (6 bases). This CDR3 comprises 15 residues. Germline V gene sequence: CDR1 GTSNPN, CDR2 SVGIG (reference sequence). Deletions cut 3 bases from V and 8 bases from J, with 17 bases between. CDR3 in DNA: TGTGCCTGGAGCGTTACGGGACACGGGGATTCACCCCTCCACTTT. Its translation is CAWSVTGHGDSPLHF.

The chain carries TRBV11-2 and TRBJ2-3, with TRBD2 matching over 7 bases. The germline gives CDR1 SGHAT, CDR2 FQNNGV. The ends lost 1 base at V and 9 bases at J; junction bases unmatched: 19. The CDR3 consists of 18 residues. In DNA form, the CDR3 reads TGTGCCAGCAGCTTAGTGTGGGGAGGGGCAGCCCCACATGGGACGCAGTATTTT. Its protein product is CASSLVWGGAAPHGTQYF.

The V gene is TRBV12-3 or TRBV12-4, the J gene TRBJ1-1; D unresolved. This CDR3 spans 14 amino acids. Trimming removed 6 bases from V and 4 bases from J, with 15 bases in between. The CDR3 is CASSPGSSFTEAFF. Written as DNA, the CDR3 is TGTGCCAGCAGCCCCGGCTCCTCGTTCACTGAAGCTTTCTTT.

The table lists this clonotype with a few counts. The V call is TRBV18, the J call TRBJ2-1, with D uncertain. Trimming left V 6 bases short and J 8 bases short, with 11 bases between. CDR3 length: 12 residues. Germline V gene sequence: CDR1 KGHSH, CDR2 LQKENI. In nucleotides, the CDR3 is TGTGCCAGCTCTACCGACCTGGATGAGCAGTTCTTC. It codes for CASSTDLDEQFF. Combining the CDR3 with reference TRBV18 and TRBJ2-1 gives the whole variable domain NAGVMQNPRHLVRRRGQEARLRCSPMKGHSHVYWYRQLPEEGLKFMVYLQKENIIDESGMPKERFSAEFPKEGPSILRIQQVVRGDSAAYFCASSTDLDEQFFGPGTRLTVL.

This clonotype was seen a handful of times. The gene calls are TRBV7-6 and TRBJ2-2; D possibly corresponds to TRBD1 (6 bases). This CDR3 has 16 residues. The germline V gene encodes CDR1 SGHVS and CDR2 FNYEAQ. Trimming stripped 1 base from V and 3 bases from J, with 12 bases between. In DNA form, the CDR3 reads TGTGCCAGCAGCTTAGGGGCAGGGGAAGACACCGGGGAGCTGTTTTTT. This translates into CASSLGAGEDTGELFF.

CDR3 residues: CAISESVGGNEQFF. DNA of the CDR3: TGTGCCATCAGTGAGTCTGTGGGGGGGAATGAGCAGTTCTTC. The chain carries TRBV10-3 and TRBJ2-1; 7 bases match TRBD2. The CDR3 has 14 amino acids. Germline-derived CDR1 and CDR2 are ENHRY and SYGVKD. V lost 0 bases, J lost 7 bases, and 3 bases stayed unmatched.

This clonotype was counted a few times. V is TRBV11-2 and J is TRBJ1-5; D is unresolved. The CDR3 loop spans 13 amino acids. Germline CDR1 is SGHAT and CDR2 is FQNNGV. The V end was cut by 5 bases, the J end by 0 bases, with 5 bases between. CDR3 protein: CASSRYSNQPQHF. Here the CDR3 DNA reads TGTGCCAGCAGCCGGTATAGCAATCAGCCCCAGCATTTT.

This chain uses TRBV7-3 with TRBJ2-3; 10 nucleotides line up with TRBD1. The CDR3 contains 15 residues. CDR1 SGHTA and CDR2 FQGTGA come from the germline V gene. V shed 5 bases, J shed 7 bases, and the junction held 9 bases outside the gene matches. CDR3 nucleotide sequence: TGTGCCAGCAGCATCTCCGGGACAGGGGATAATACGCAGTATTTT. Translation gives CASSISGTGDNTQYF.

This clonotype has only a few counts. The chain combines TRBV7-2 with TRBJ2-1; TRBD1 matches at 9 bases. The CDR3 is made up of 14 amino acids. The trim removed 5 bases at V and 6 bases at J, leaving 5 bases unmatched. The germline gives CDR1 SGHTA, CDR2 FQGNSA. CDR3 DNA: TGTGCCAGCAGCGCTCGGACAGGGGCCAATGAGCAGTTCTTC. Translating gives CASSARTGANEQFF.

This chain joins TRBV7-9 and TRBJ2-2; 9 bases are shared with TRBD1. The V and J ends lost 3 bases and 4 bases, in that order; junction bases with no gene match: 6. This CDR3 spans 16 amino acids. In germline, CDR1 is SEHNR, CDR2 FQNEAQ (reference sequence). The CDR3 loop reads CASSFRDRAITGELFF. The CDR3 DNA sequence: TGTGCCAGCAGCTTCAGGGACAGGGCTATCACCGGGGAGCTGTTTTTT. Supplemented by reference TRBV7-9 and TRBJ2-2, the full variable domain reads DTGVSQNPRHKITKRGQNVTFRCDPISEHNRLYWYRQTLGQGPEFLTYFQNEAQLEKSRLLSDRFSAERPKGSFSTLEIQRTEQGDSAMYLCASSFRDRAITGELFFGEGSRLTVL.

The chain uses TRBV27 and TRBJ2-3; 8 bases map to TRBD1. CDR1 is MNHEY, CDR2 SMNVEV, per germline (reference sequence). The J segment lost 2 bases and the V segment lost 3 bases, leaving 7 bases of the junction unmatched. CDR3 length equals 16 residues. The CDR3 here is CASSFDRGSLTDTQYF. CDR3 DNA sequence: TGTGCCAGCAGTTTCGACAGGGGATCTCTCACAGATACGCAGTATTTT.

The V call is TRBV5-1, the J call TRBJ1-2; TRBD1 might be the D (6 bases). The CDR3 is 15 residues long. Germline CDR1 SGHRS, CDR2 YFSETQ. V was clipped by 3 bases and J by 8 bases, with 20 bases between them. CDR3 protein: CASSSPGGGSKGYTF. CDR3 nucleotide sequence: TGCGCCAGCAGCTCCCCCGGAGGGGGTTCAAAAGGCTACACCTTC. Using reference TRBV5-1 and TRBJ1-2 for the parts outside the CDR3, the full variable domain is KAGVTQTPRYLIKTRGQQVTLSCSPISGHRSVSWYQQTPGQGLQFLFEYFSETQRNKGNFPGRFSGRQFSNSRSEMNVSTLELGDSALYLCASSSPGGGSKGYTFGSGTRLTVV.